What follows is one TCR beta chain and its context. CDR1 and CDR2 (germline): SGHNT, YYREEE (reference sequence). The V and J ends lost 4 bases and 3 bases, in that order; junction bases with no gene match: 15. This CDR3 is built from 19 residues. Clones were sequenced by immunoSEQ multiplex PCR, and TCRdb holds only the in-frame ones, with some missing. The data contain 65,000 to 90,000 clones, 83% of them singletons. The sample belongs to a study of blood T cell repertoires in COVID-19. Study in general: The United States, Italy and Spain were the sources of the acute and convalescent COVID-19 samples.

The V gene is TRBV5-4, the J gene TRBJ2-7; 14 bases are a match to TRBD2. The receptor was isolated from a woman aged 80 or older with acute or convalescent COVID-19. Sequencing was performed on peripheral blood. The CDR3 nucleotides read TGTGCCAGCAGCAAAGGCTCGGGGACTAGCGGGAGTGATTTCTACGAGCAGTACTTC. This encodes CASSKGSGTSGSDFYEQYF.